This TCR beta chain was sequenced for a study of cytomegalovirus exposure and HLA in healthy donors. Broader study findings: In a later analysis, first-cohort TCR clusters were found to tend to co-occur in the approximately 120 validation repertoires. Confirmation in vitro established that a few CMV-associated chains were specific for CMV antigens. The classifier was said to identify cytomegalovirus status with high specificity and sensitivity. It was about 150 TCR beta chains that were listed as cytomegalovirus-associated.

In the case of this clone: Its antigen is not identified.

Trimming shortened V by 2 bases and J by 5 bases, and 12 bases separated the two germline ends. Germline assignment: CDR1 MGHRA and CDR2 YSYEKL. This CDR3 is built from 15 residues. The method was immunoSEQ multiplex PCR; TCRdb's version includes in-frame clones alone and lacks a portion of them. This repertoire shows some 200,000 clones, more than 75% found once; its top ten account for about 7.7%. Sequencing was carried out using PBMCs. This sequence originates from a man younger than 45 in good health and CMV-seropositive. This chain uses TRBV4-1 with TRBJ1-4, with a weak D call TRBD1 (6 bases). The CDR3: CASSQMDSLNEKLFF. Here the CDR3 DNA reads TGCGCCAGCAGCCAAATGGACAGCCTAAATGAAAAACTGTTTTTT.